What follows are 19 T cell receptor beta chains derived from one specimen sequenced in a study of naive and memory T cell subsets. Study outcomes and limitations: Possibly reflecting memory cells re-expressing CD45RA, a few larger clonotypes occurred in naive repertoires, especially CD8.

These receptors' antigens are unknown. Both TRBC1 and TRBC2 were covered by a beta constant-region primer of two equimolar oligonucleotides. Nested alpha and beta constant-region primers with the SP2 primer drove four PCR rounds on ligated cDNA. Each CDR3 protein is one row after TCRdb ran MiXCR on the UMI-ligation and nested PCR reads. The sample carries about 140,000 distinct CDR3 sequences, approximately 20% recorded once. Sequenced material: naive CD8+ T cells from blood. These receptor sequences come from a human donor in good health.

V and J are TRBV12-3 or TRBV12-4 and TRBJ2-3; D is possibly TRBD1 or TRBD2 (6 bases each). This CDR3 has 14 amino acids. The CDR3 nucleotides read TGTGCAGGAGGGGACATTGATTTTCCAGATACGCAGTATTTT. Amino acid sequence: CAGGDIDFPDTQYF.

In this sample, this clonotype turned up a few times. This chain joins TRBV28 and TRBJ2-7; D gene unclear. V gave up 7 bases and J gave up 7 bases, with 20 bases separating them. Germline CDR1 and CDR2: MDHEN and SYDVKM. CDR3 size: 14 residues. Here the CDR3 reads CASTPWGTAWEQYF. The CDR3 region has the DNA TGTGCCAGCACCCCGTGGGGAACCGCGTGGGAGCAGTACTTC.

J is TRBJ2-1 and V is TRBV28; D not certain. V was clipped by 6 bases and J by 5 bases, with 14 bases between them. The CDR3 contains 14 residues. Germline V gene sequence: CDR1 MDHEN, CDR2 SYDVKM. The CDR3 coding sequence is TGTGCCAGCAGCCTCGGGTCCAGAAACAATGAGCAGTTCTTC. Its translation is CASSLGSRNNEQFF.

The rearrangement uses TRBV13 and TRBJ1-1, with TRBD1 matching 9 bases. Trimming at V came to 6 bases and at J to 5 bases, leaving 10 bases not matched to a gene. The germline V gene encodes CDR1 PRHDT and CDR2 FYEKMQ (reference sequence). CDR3 length equals 15 residues. The CDR3 bases are TGTGCCAGCAGTGATCCGGGACAGGGAGATACTGAAGCTTTCTTT. Protein sequence: CASSDPGQGDTEAFF. Combining the CDR3 with reference TRBV13 and TRBJ1-1 gives the whole variable domain AAGVIQSPRHLIKEKRETATLKCYPIPRHDTVYWYQQGPGQDPQFLISFYEKMQSDKGSIPDRFSAQQFSDYHSELNMSSLELGDSALYFCASSDPGQGDTEAFFGQGTRLTVV.

Here the CDR3 reads CSARSLDGNTDTQYF. The CDR3 DNA reads as TGCAGTGCTAGAAGTCTGGACGGTAACACAGATACGCAGTATTTT. The rearrangement joins TRBV20-1 to TRBJ2-3; no firm D call. Between the trimmed V and J ends, which lost 2 bases and 2 bases, there was a span of 14 bases. The germline gives CDR1 DFQATT, CDR2 SNEGSKA (reference sequence). The CDR3 sequence is 15 residues long.

This clonotype has more than one count but fewer than ten. This rearrangement joins TRBV28 to TRBJ2-7, with TRBD2 identical over 16 bases. Trimming cost V 3 bases and J 5 bases; bases outside gene matches: 7. Germline V gene data show CDR1 as MDHEN and CDR2 as SYDVKM. This CDR3 region has 17 residues. The CDR3 sequence is CASSFGGLAGGPDEQYF. The CDR3 bases are TGTGCCAGCAGTTTTGGGGGACTAGCGGGAGGGCCCGACGAGCAGTACTTC. Filled out from reference TRBV28 and TRBJ2-7, the complete variable domain reads DVKVTQSSRYLVKRTGEKVFLECVQDMDHENMFWYRQDPGLGLRLIYFSYDVKMKEKGDIPEGYSVSREKKERFSLILESASTNQTSMYLCASSFGGLAGGPDEQYFGPGTRLTVT.

The chain combines TRBV7-9 with TRBJ2-7; either TRBD1 or TRBD2 may supply D (5 bases each). Germline V CDR1 and CDR2: SEHNR, FQNEAQ (reference sequence). Trimming took 8 bases from V and 6 from J, leaving 11 bases between them. The CDR3 covers 11 residues. CDR3 loop: CASSLGVEQYF. CDR3 in DNA: TGTGCCAGCTCGCTGGGGGTCGAGCAGTACTTC.

Only a few counts were recorded for this clonotype. The chain uses TRBV27 and TRBJ1-2; D gene unclear. Per the germline V gene, CDR1 is MNHEY and CDR2 is SMNVEV (reference sequence). Trimming stripped 0 bases from V and 6 bases from J, with 8 bases between. CDR3 length: 13 amino acids. The chain's CDR3 is CASSLSGQDGYTF. The CDR3 bases are TGTGCCAGCAGTTTATCCGGGCAGGATGGCTACACCTTC.

This chain uses TRBV7-6 with TRBJ2-7; 13 nucleotides line up with TRBD2. This CDR3 has 17 amino acids. Germline trimming cut 1 base from V and 2 bases from J; bases unmatched to any gene: 5. Germline CDR1 is SGHVS and CDR2 is FNYEAQ. This CDR3 reads CASSLGDGTSGTYEQYF. The CDR3 nucleotides read TGTGCCAGCAGCTTAGGGGATGGGACTAGCGGGACCTACGAGCAGTACTTC.

The chain couples TRBV10-3 to TRBJ2-1; possibly TRBD1 or TRBD2 for D (5 bases each). V was trimmed by 6 bases and J by 9 bases, leaving 15 bases between them. This CDR3 is 13 amino acids long. The V gene's germline CDR1 is ENHRY and CDR2 SYGVKD. The CDR3, as DNA: TGTGCCATCAGACTAGACGGTGGGGGTGAGCAGTTCTTC. It encodes CAIRLDGGGEQFF.

A few counts support this clonotype. This sequence joins TRBV4-1 and TRBJ2-7; tentatively, D is TRBD1 or TRBD2 (5 bases each). The germline V and J ends were trimmed by 4 bases and 1 base, with 17 bases remaining between them. There are 16 residues in the CDR3. Germline V lookup: CDR1 MGHRA, CDR2 YSYEKL. The CDR3 here is CASSPGTNPFSYEQYF. The CDR3 nucleotides are TGCGCCAGCAGCCCCGGGACCAACCCCTTTTCCTACGAGCAGTACTTC.

In its sample, this clonotype was seen a few times. The chain recombines TRBV9 with TRBJ2-7; 8 bases map to TRBD1. The CDR3 is made up of 13 amino acids. CDR1 and CDR2 (germline): SGDLS, YYNGEE. V gave up 4 bases and J gave up 3 bases; unmatched junction bases: 3. CDR3 nucleotides: TGTGCCAGCAGCAACGGACAGGGCTACGAGCAGTACTTC. As protein: CASSNGQGYEQYF.

The chain uses TRBV3-1 and TRBJ2-7, with D possibly matching TRBD1 (5 bases). V was cut by 0 bases and J by 4 bases, with 16 bases left in between. Germline V gene lookup returns CDR1 LGHDT and CDR2 YNNKEL (reference sequence). The CDR3 runs to 16 residues. The CDR3 nucleotides are TGTGCCAGCAGCCAAGAGGAACTGGGGCAGAAGTACGAGCAGTACTTC. Translation: CASSQEELGQKYEQYF.

The CDR3 is CASSPTGEGWVNTEAFF. DNA of the CDR3: TGTGCCAGCAGTCCGACAGGGGAGGGTTGGGTGAACACTGAAGCTTTCTTT. This rearrangement joins TRBV6-5 to TRBJ1-1; 8 bases fit TRBD1. CDR1 and CDR2 (germline): MNHEY, SVGAGI. Trimming cost V 5 bases and J 0 bases; bases outside gene matches: 11. This CDR3 comprises 17 residues.

This clonotype occurred a few times. The chain joins TRBV27 to TRBJ1-5; 10 bases are a match to TRBD1. After removal of 5 bases from V and 3 bases from J, the junction contained 10 bases not matched to a gene. Germline CDR1 reads MNHEY; CDR2 reads SMNVEV (reference sequence). The CDR3 length is 17 residues. The DNA for the CDR3 is TGTGCCAGCAGTCCTAACCGGGACAGGGGATTCAATCAGCCCCAGCATTTT. Its protein product is CASSPNRDRGFNQPQHF.

V and J are TRBV7-6 and TRBJ2-7; TRBD2 matches at 8 bases. V shed 4 bases, J shed 4 bases, and the junction held 12 bases outside the gene matches. The CDR3 contains 16 residues. CDR1 and CDR2 (germline): SGHVS, FNYEAQ. CDR3 residues: CASSSLGAAGAYEQYF. DNA of the CDR3: TGTGCCAGCAGCTCATTAGGGGCAGCGGGAGCTTACGAGCAGTACTTC.

V and J are TRBV11-2 and TRBJ2-5; no clear D. The germline V and J ends were trimmed by 2 bases and 5 bases, with 9 bases remaining between them. Germline values: CDR1 SGHAT, CDR2 FQNNGV. This CDR3 has 13 amino acids. The DNA of the CDR3 is TGTGCCAGCAGCTTATTCCCCGCGGAGACCCAGTACTTC. This sequence encodes CASSLFPAETQYF. The variable domain in full, with the rest retrieved from reference TRBV11-2 and TRBJ2-5, is EAGVAQSPRYKIIEKRQSVAFWCNPISGHATLYWYQQILGQGPKLLIQFQNNGVVDDSQLPKDRFSAERLKGVDSTLKIQPAKLEDSAVYLCASSLFPAETQYFGPGTRLLVL.

Written as DNA, the CDR3 is TGCGCCAGCAGCCAAGACTTACGGGGTGCTAGCACAGATACGCAGTATTTT. It yields the protein CASSQDLRGASTDTQYF. The chain carries TRBV4-1 and TRBJ2-3; tentative D call: TRBD2 (5 bases). CDR3 length: 17 amino acids. V lost 0 bases and J lost 0, with 13 bases in between. CDR1 MGHRA and CDR2 YSYEKL come from the germline V gene.

This sequence joins TRBV29-1 and TRBJ2-1; D remains ambiguous. Per the germline V gene, CDR1 is SQVTM and CDR2 is ANQGSEA. V gave up 2 bases and J gave up 6 bases, with 8 bases separating them. This CDR3 region has 12 residues. In DNA, the CDR3 is TGCAGCGTTGAAAGGCAGGCCAATGAGCAGTTCTTC. Its protein is CSVERQANEQFF.